This TCR beta chain was identified during a study of CD8 T cells in Susac syndrome. The RNA input was about 0.5 to 1 ug, and it was reverse transcribed with random hexamers. An immunoSEQ multiplex PCR amplified TCR beta CDR3 over 54 Vbeta and 13 Jbeta. From the immunoSEQ multiplex PCR reads, TCRdb called clonotypes with MiXCR, one entry per CDR3 protein. The data show some 140,000 distinct CDR3 sequences, about 90% seen once. Trimming took 0 bases from V and 0 from J, leaving 9 bases between them. Germline V gene lookup returns CDR1 GTSNPN and CDR2 SVGIG (reference sequence). This CDR3 contains 14 residues. Sequencing of TCR beta was performed on blood CD8+ T cells and on blood CD4+ T cells. Through negative isolation, CD4+ and CD8+ T cells were obtained, while TEMRA cells were enriched using FACS.

V is TRBV30 and J is TRBJ2-7, with D uncertain. Sequenced: CD8+ T cells from PBMCs. The sequence was collected from a human donor with multiple sclerosis. The CDR3 protein is CAWSVASGSYEQYF. CDR3 coding DNA: TGTGCCTGGAGTGTAGCCTCGGGCTCCTACGAGCAGTACTTC.